This TCR beta chain was captured in a study of CD8 T cells in ankylosing spondylitis (dated by TCRdb to 2015 to 2018). General notes on the study: T cell receptor beta repertoires were profiled in healthy donors and ankylosing spondylitis patients so that disease-linked TCR variants could be found. The full study cohort comprised about 25 ankylosing spondylitis patients and 85 to 120 healthy donors. Samples of peripheral blood were taken, and for ankylosing spondylitis patients, synovial fluid was collected as well. What the authors observed across the whole study: Blood from ankylosing spondylitis patients appeared to be characterized by a TCR beta motif made up of about 8 highly homologous amino acid variants. The disease-linked clones were reported to be significantly enriched in matched synovial fluid samples from ankylosing spondylitis patients. Some motif variants were previously reported in synovial fluid and blood of reactive arthritis patients, suggesting common disease-initiation mechanisms. The disease-linked clones showed a CD8+ phenotype and occurred at relatively low frequencies in peripheral blood.

TCRdb names Illumina HiSeq 2500 as the instrument used. TCR beta libraries were prepared by quantitative 5'-RACE with molecular barcodes. In the authors' own workflow: To identify disease-linked TCR variants, a new computational method was used, one built on a probabilistic model of VDJ rearrangement. The public reads were run again by TCRdb, first through fastp at Q25 and then through MiXCR, and only productive beta chains were kept. Identical CDR3 protein sequences are pooled into one entry, listed with their most common genes and DNA. TCRdb, not the authors, supplied the V and J calls. Counted in this sample were over 100,000 distinct CDR3 sequences; 6% to 8.5% of them appeared once. The ten largest make up more than 10% of the sample. This clonotype was detected ten times or more. Which antigen it targets is not known. Base qualities are not recorded, but no much larger clone differs from it by a single base.

Material for sequencing was blood, either unsorted or a sorted T cell fraction (not recorded which). The receptor was derived from a male donor with ankylosing spondylitis or in good health (not recorded which).

The CDR3 protein: CASSLTTGGGYTF. At the DNA level, the sequence is TGTGCCAGCAGCTTAACGACGGGGGGCGGCTACACCTTC. This chain joins TRBV7-3 to TRBJ1-2, and possibly TRBD1, on 6 matching bases. V is shortened by 0 bases, J by 8 bases, and the region joining them spans 10 bases. The CDR3 runs 13 amino acids, cysteine and phenylalanine included. The kept DNA is CDR3 alone, 39 bases in frame from the first base. CDR1 is given as SGHTA and CDR2 as FQGTGA, both from the germline V gene. Full variable domain (CDR3 extended with the reference TRBV7-3 and TRBJ1-2 proteins): GAGVSQTPSNKVTEKGKYVELRCDPISGHTALYWYRQSLGQGPEFLIYFQGTGAADDSGLPNDRFFAVRPEGSVSTLKIQRTERGDSAVYLCASSLTTGGGYTFGSGTRLTVV.